The T cell receptor beta chain under discussion was sequenced for a study of blood T cell repertoires in COVID-19. Whole-study context: The samples span acute and convalescent COVID-19 from the United States, Italy and Spain.

Data came from immunoSEQ multiplex PCR; TCRdb stores just in-frame clones and leaves some out. The data contain 220,000 or so clones, approximately 81% of them singletons. CDR3 length: 14 residues. V was trimmed by 5 bases and J by 1 base, leaving 11 bases between them. The germline CDR1 and CDR2 sequences are SGHVS and FQNEAQ. The chain has TRBV7-8 and TRBJ1-1; a possible D gene is TRBD1 (6 bases). This clonotype originated in a woman of 80 years or more with acute or convalescent COVID-19. The sequenced sample was peripheral blood. CDR3 protein: CASSLQGQNTEAFF. CDR3 DNA: TGTGCCAGCAGCCTCCAGGGACAGAACACTGAAGCTTTCTTT.